The 3 T cell receptor beta chains below all came from one sample that was sequenced in a study of blood T cell repertoires in COVID-19 (TCRdb year 2020). Library generation was performed with the immunoSEQ multiplex PCR assay. TCRdb retrieved this table from immuneACCESS and kept in-frame rearrangements only. Not all clones are present; in checked studies, unresolved V genes account for under half, and no reason is known for the remainder. The sample data list fewer than 300,000 clones, and about nine tenths of these were observed just once. Of the sample, 0.95% to 1.2% falls within the top ten clones. Specimen: PBMCs or T cells enriched from blood (not recorded which). Receptors were obtained from a woman in her twenties or thirties who had recovered from COVID-19.

This chain joins TRBV18 and TRBJ2-1; 11 nucleotides agree with TRBD1. Germline lookup yields CDR1 KGHSH and CDR2 LQKENI. The CDR3 runs 14 residues. The V and J ends lost 8 bases and 4 bases, in that order; junction bases with no gene match: 4. The CDR3 region is CASNRDRGYNEQFF. The CDR3 DNA sequence: TGTGCCAGCAATAGGGACAGGGGGTACAATGAGCAGTTCTTC.

This CDR3 is CASSFRVGDEQFF. The DNA of the CDR3 is TGTGCCAGCAGCTTCAGGGTTGGGGATGAGCAGTTCTTC. The chain carries TRBV7-2 and TRBJ2-1, with D possibly being TRBD1 (5 bases). There are 13 residues in the CDR3. V shed 3 bases and J shed 8 bases, with 11 bases lying between them. The germline V gene has CDR1 SGHTA and CDR2 FQGNSA.

The J gene is TRBJ1-3, the V gene TRBV28; the D gene is possibly TRBD1 (6 bases). The CDR3 contains 17 residues. V lost 4 bases and J 0 bases, leaving 16 bases between the germline ends. The germline V gene encodes CDR1 MDHEN and CDR2 SYDVKM. The CDR3 sequence: CASSSGQGISSGNTIYF. The DNA for the CDR3 is TGTGCCAGCAGTTCGGGTCAGGGGATAAGCTCTGGAAACACCATATATTTT.